The source of this T cell receptor (beta chain) is a study of OX40 agonist ivuxolimab in advanced cancers. Study background: Partial response was recorded in three patients: one hepatocellular carcinoma and two cutaneous melanoma cases.

Here immunoSEQ multiplex PCR was the method, and the copy in TCRdb shows in-frame clones only, minus some. The table records approximately 60,000 clones, approximately 90% of them present only once. This clone was seen only once. Germline V gene sequence: CDR1 MDHEN, CDR2 SYDVKM. V lost 5 bases to trimming and J lost 5 bases, with 12 bases between them. CDR3 length: 14 residues. V gene TRBV28 combines with J gene TRBJ2-2; TRBD2 is a possible D gene (5 bases). This clonotype originated in an adult with an advanced solid tumor such as melanoma, head and neck, liver or kidney cancer. The sequencing used CD4+ or CD8+ T cells sorted from blood, collected in a trial of the OX40 agonist ivuxolimab. CDR3 region: CASSPGVRTGELFF. The CDR3 nucleotides are TGTGCCAGCAGTCCCGGGGTTAGGACCGGGGAGCTGTTTTTT.